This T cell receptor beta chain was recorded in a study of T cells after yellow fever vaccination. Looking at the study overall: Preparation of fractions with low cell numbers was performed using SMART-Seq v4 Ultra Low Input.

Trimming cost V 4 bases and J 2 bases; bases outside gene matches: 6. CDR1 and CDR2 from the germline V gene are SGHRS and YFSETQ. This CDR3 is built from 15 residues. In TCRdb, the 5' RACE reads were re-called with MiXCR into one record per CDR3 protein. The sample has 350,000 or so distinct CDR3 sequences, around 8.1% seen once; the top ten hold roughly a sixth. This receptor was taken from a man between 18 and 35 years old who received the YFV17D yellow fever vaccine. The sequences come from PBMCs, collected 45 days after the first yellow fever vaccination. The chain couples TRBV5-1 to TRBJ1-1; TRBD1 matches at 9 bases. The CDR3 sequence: CASSVDRGGNTEAFF. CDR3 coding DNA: TGCGCCAGCAGCGTGGACAGGGGAGGTAACACTGAAGCTTTCTTT.